The 26 T cell receptor beta chains reported below all come from one sample, sequenced in a study of technical replicates of blood from four donors. Some clones are missing from TCRdb's copy, which holds only in-frame ones; the method was immunoSEQ multiplex PCR. The sample has roughly 50,000 clones, nearly 95% seen once; the top ten hold around 3%. What was sequenced was PBMCs. These receptors were taken from a human donor in good health. Some clones in this sample may be carry-over from other donors' samples.

The J gene is TRBJ1-1, the V gene TRBV7-2; D remains ambiguous. CDR1 and CDR2 from the germline V gene are SGHTA and FQGNSA. CDR3 length: 14 amino acids. The V end was cut by 3 bases, the J end by 4 bases, with 12 bases between. CDR3 sequence: CASSLEPGGTEAFF. Here the CDR3 DNA reads TGTGCCAGCAGCTTGGAACCGGGAGGCACTGAAGCTTTCTTT.

The V call is TRBV30, the J call TRBJ1-1, with D possibly matching TRBD1 (5 bases). The CDR3 length is 14 residues. V was pared by 0 bases and J by 2 bases, with 10 bases between. In germline, CDR1 is GTSNPN, CDR2 SVGIG (reference sequence). CDR3 sequence: CAWSVKGANTEAFF. Here the CDR3 DNA reads TGTGCCTGGAGTGTTAAAGGGGCTAACACTGAAGCTTTCTTT.

The V and J genes are TRBV7-9 and TRBJ2-3; 8 bases match TRBD1. Trimming cost V 2 bases and J 3 bases; bases outside gene matches: 13. CDR3 length: 18 residues. The germline gives CDR1 SEHNR, CDR2 FQNEAQ (reference sequence). Written as DNA, the CDR3 is TGTGCCAGCAGCTTACTTCGAAGGACAGGGTCTCCGACAGATACGCAGTATTTT. Amino acid sequence: CASSLLRRTGSPTDTQYF.

This chain links TRBV9 with TRBJ1-2, with D unclear. The ends were cut back, 3 bases at V and 9 bases at J, with 18 bases in the middle. CDR1 and CDR2 from the germline V gene are SGDLS and YYNGEE. CDR3 size: 14 residues. The CDR3 region has the DNA TGTGCCAGCAGCGCTCTAGGCACCTCCTCAAGCTACACCTTC. This codes for CASSALGTSSSYTF.

This rearrangement joins TRBV19 to TRBJ2-1; TRBD2 agrees at 9 bases. CDR1 LNHDA and CDR2 SQIVND come from the germline V gene (reference sequence). Trimming removed 4 bases from V and 7 bases from J; junction bases left unmatched: 5. The CDR3 is 14 amino acids. The CDR3 here is CASSTGTSSNEQFF. CDR3 coding DNA: TGTGCCAGTAGTACCGGGACTAGCAGTAATGAGCAGTTCTTC.

This clone was counted a single time. The gene calls are TRBV27 and TRBJ1-2; tentatively, D is TRBD1 (6 bases). The CDR3 runs 15 residues. The V gene's germline CDR1 is MNHEY and CDR2 SMNVEV (reference sequence). Trimming removed 5 bases from V and 4 bases from J, with 17 bases in between. The CDR3 spells CASSPQGTPSYGYTF. The CDR3 nucleotides are TGTGCCAGCAGTCCGCAAGGGACACCTTCCTATGGCTACACCTTC.

The CDR3 nucleotides read TGTGCCAGCAGCAAAAGACTCCGCTACAATGAGCAGTTCTTC. Encoded protein: CASSKRLRYNEQFF. The chain is built from TRBV5-6 and TRBJ2-1, with D uncertain. Trimming pared 4 bases from V and 3 bases from J, leaving 11 bases between. The CDR3 consists of 14 residues. Germline V CDR1 and CDR2: SGHDT, YYEEEE.

The chain has TRBV30 and TRBJ1-6, with 9 bases aligning to TRBD1. CDR1 and CDR2 (germline): GTSNPN, SVGIG (reference sequence). After removal of 5 bases from V and 9 bases from J, the junction contained 8 bases not matched to a gene. The CDR3 is made up of 14 amino acids. DNA of the CDR3: TGTGCCTGGTCCCCCGGGACAGGGAGTTCACCCCTCCACTTT. Amino acids: CAWSPGTGSSPLHF.

This clone was detected once. The chain combines TRBV4-1 with TRBJ2-3; TRBD1 aligns across 8 bases. After removal of 1 base from V and 4 bases from J, the junction contained 7 bases not matched to a gene. Germline V lookup: CDR1 MGHRA, CDR2 YSYEKL. This CDR3 is 16 amino acids long. CDR3 region: CASSQVRQGIADTQYF. The CDR3 region has the DNA TGCGCCAGCAGCCAAGTGAGACAGGGGATTGCAGATACGCAGTATTTT.

The chain combines TRBV6-1 with TRBJ1-1; D perhaps matches TRBD1 (6 bases). The CDR3 sequence is 14 residues long. Deletions cut 11 bases from V and 5 bases from J, with 21 bases between. Germline V CDR1 and CDR2: MNHNS, SASEGT. In DNA form, the CDR3 reads TGTGCCTTATCGGAAGGGGGAGGGAGGACTGAAGCTTTCTTT. Protein: CALSEGGGRTEAFF.

The rearrangement uses TRBV6-6 and TRBJ1-5; TRBD1 agrees at 9 bases. V shed 6 bases and J 11 bases; nucleotides not matched to a gene: 11. CDR3 length equals 14 residues. Germline V lookup: CDR1 MNHNY, CDR2 SVGAGI (reference sequence). The CDR3, as DNA: TGTGCCAGCAGCCCCGGGACAGGGATATCGGCCCAGCATTTT. Protein: CASSPGTGISAQHF.

This chain connects TRBV10-3 to TRBJ2-7; the match to TRBD1 covers 8 bases. The CDR3 loop spans 15 amino acids. The J segment lost 4 bases and the V segment lost 10 bases, leaving 15 bases of the junction unmatched. CDR1 and CDR2 (germline): ENHRY, SYGVKD. The CDR3 sequence is CATALTGERSYEQYF. The CDR3 DNA follows: TGTGCCACCGCCTTGACAGGGGAAAGGTCTTACGAGCAGTACTTC.

This chain joins TRBV7-2 and TRBJ2-3, with 13 positions matching TRBD2. V gave up 6 bases and J gave up 1 base; unmatched junction bases: 4. This CDR3 has 16 residues. Germline CDR1 is SGHTA and CDR2 is FQGNSA. The DNA for the CDR3 is TGTGCCAGCAGAACGGGACTAGCGGGGCGCACAGATACGCAGTATTTT. Amino acid sequence: CASRTGLAGRTDTQYF.

The rearrangement joins TRBV30 to TRBJ2-1; 8 nucleotides agree with TRBD2. The J segment lost 15 bases and the V segment lost 1 base, leaving 8 bases of the junction unmatched. Germline values: CDR1 GTSNPN, CDR2 SVGIG (reference sequence). This CDR3 spans 12 amino acids. CDR3 coding DNA: TGTGCCTGGAGTGCGAGCGGGAGCCCGGGGTTCTTC. It yields the protein CAWSASGSPGFF.

The J gene is TRBJ2-4, the V gene TRBV4-2; tentative D call: TRBD2 (7 bases). CDR1 and CDR2 from the germline V gene are LGHNA and YNFKEQ. The ends were cut back, 0 bases at V and 7 bases at J, with 19 bases in the middle. This CDR3 is built from 17 residues. CDR3 DNA sequence: TGTGCCAGCAGCCAAGAATGGGGGGGCGTAGGGGAGAACATTCAGTACTTC. Amino acid sequence: CASSQEWGGVGENIQYF.

This clone was detected once. This chain links TRBV1 with TRBJ2-5; TRBD1 is the table's D call and was not checked against the DNA. TRBV1 is reported as a pseudogene. The CDR3 is 15 residues long. The CDR3 is CTSSQTTGGRETQYF. CDR3 nucleotide sequence: TGCACCAGCAGCCAGACCACAGGGGGCCGGGAGACCCAGTACTTC.

The genes are TRBV19 and TRBJ2-6, with TRBD1 identical over 8 bases. Germline assignment: CDR1 LNHDA and CDR2 SQIVND (reference sequence). V shed 8 bases, J shed 4 bases, and the junction held 4 bases outside the gene matches. The CDR3 is 14 residues long. The CDR3 reads CASSQGAGANVLTF. CDR3 sequence (DNA): TGTGCCAGTTCTCAGGGGGCGGGGGCCAACGTCCTGACTTTC.

This clone has a single count. The chain has TRBV7-9 and TRBJ2-3; D call uncertain. Between the trimmed V and J ends, which lost 5 bases and 4 bases, there was a span of 7 bases. Germline assignment: CDR1 SEHNR and CDR2 FQNEAQ (reference sequence). This CDR3 is built from 12 residues. Here the CDR3 DNA reads TGTGCCAGCAGCCTTAGTGCAGATACGCAGTATTTT. As protein: CASSLSADTQYF. The full variable domain, its missing parts supplied by reference TRBV7-9 and TRBJ2-3, is DTGVSQNPRHKITKRGQNVTFRCDPISEHNRLYWYRQTLGQGPEFLTYFQNEAQLEKSRLLSDRFSAERPKGSFSTLEIQRTEQGDSAMYLCASSLSADTQYFGPGTRLTVL.

The V gene is TRBV19, the J gene TRBJ1-5; 7 bases agree with TRBD1. The CDR3 covers 15 residues. Germline V gene lookup returns CDR1 LNHDA and CDR2 SQIVND (reference sequence). V lost 5 bases, J lost 3 bases, and 7 bases stayed unmatched. The CDR3 nucleotides are TGTGCCAGTAGTTCCTGGACAGGCGTCAATCAGCCCCAGCATTTT. It encodes CASSSWTGVNQPQHF.

V usage is TRBV27 and J usage is TRBJ1-3; possible D gene TRBD1, 6 bases. Germline V gene sequence: CDR1 MNHEY, CDR2 SMNVEV (reference sequence). The CDR3 runs to 15 residues. V lost 6 bases and J 6 bases, leaving 18 bases between the germline ends. CDR3 coding DNA: TGTGCCAGCAGGGGTATGGGGGGGCTTGAAAACACCATATATTTT. Its translation: CASRGMGGLENTIYF.

Here the CDR3 DNA reads TGCAGCCGAGGTAAGCACACTGAAGCTTTCTTT. It translates to CSRGKHTEAFF. The chain employs TRBV20-1 and TRBJ1-1; D gene ambiguous. The CDR3 contains 11 residues. CDR1 is DFQATT and CDR2 is SNEGSKA in the germline V gene (reference sequence).

The chain links TRBV2 to TRBJ1-2; TRBD1 aligns across 9 bases. Germline V gene data show CDR1 as SNHLY and CDR2 as FYNNEI. The CDR3 extends over 15 amino acids. V lost 2 bases, J lost 7 bases, and 8 bases stayed unmatched. The CDR3 coding sequence is TGTGCCAGCAGTGAACAGGGACAGGGATCTGGTGGCTACACCTTC. It codes for CASSEQGQGSGGYTF.

The chain carries TRBV27 and TRBJ1-1, with a possible D match to TRBD1 (6 bases). Germline loops: CDR1 MNHEY, CDR2 SMNVEV (reference sequence). The V gene lost 3 bases and the J gene lost 3 bases, with 11 bases spanning the gap. This CDR3 contains 14 residues. The CDR3 here is CASSFQGRDTEAFF. CDR3 coding DNA: TGTGCCAGCAGTTTCCAGGGGAGGGACACTGAAGCTTTCTTT.

The chain uses TRBV5-1 and TRBJ1-1; 8 bases fit TRBD1. The CDR3 length is 16 residues. From germline, CDR1 is SGHRS and CDR2 YFSETQ. The ends lost 3 bases at V and 0 bases at J; junction bases unmatched: 7. The DNA of the CDR3 is TGCGCCAGCAGCTGGGACAGGCGAACCTTGAACACTGAAGCTTTCTTT. Its translation: CASSWDRRTLNTEAFF.

The chain has TRBV2 and TRBJ1-6; D is perhaps TRBD1 (6 bases). Germline CDR1 SNHLY, CDR2 FYNNEI. Trimming removed 6 bases at V and 0 bases at J, with 18 bases between. The CDR3 totals 18 residues. This CDR3 reads CASRDLGGGGSYNSPLHF. The CDR3 DNA sequence: TGTGCCAGCAGAGATCTCGGGGGAGGGGGCTCCTATAATTCACCCCTCCACTTT.

The chain employs TRBV6-5 and TRBJ2-7, with 10 bases lining up with TRBD2. The CDR3 is 13 amino acids. V lost 6 bases and J lost 5; bases outside the gene matches: 4. Germline CDR1 MNHEY, CDR2 SVGAGI. The CDR3 DNA is TGTGCCAGCAGACTAGCGGGGTTCGACGAGCAGTACTTC. Protein product: CASRLAGFDEQYF.